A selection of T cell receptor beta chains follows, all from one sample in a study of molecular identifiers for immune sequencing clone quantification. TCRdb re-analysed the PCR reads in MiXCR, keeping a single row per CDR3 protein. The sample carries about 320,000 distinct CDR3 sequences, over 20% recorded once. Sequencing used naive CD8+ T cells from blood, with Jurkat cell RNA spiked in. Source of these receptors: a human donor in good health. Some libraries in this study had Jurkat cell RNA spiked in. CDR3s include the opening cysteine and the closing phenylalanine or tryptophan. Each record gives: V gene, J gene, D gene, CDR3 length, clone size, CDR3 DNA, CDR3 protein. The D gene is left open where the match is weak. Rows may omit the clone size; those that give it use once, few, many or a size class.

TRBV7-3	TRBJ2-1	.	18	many	TGTGCCAGCAGCTTAGGGCCTCCCGTGGACTACTCCTACAATGAGCAGTTCTTC	CASSLGPPVDYSYNEQFF
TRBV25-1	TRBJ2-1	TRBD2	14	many	TGTGCCAGCAGGACTAGCGGGAACTATAATGAGCAGTTCTTC	CASRTSGNYNEQFF
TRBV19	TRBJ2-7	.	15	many	TGTGCCAGTAGTATAGTCGGAAAGGAAACCTACGAGCAGTACTTC	CASSIVGKETYEQYF
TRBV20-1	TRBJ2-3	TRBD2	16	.	TGCAGTGAGACCGGGACTGGCGGGAGGAGGTCAGATACGCAGTATTTT	CSETGTGGRRSDTQYF
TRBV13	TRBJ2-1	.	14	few	TGTGCCAGCAGCTTAAGGCCTGAAGACAATGAGCAGTTCTTC	CASSLRPEDNEQFF
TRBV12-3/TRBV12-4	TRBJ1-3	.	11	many	TGTGCCAGCAGTTTCGGAAACACCATATATTTT	CASSFGNTIYF
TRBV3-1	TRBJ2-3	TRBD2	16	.	TGTGCCAGCAGCCAAGATCAACTAGCGACGGTAGATACGCAGTATTTT	CASSQDQLATVDTQYF
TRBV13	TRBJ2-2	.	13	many	TGTGCCAGCAGCCCTCGACGACCCCGGGAGCTGTTTTTT	CASSPRRPRELFF
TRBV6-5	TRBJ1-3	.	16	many	TGTGCCAGCAGTCTCTGGGGGGAAGCGTCTGGAAACACCATATATTTT	CASSLWGEASGNTIYF
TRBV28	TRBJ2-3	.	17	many	TGTGCCAGCAGTCCCTCGGTAGCCTCTTACCACACAGATACGCAGTATTTT	CASSPSVASYHTDTQYF
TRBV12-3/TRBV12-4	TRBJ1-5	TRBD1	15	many	TGTGCCAGCAGCCCCGGACAGGGGGCGAATCAGCCCCAGCATTTT	CASSPGQGANQPQHF
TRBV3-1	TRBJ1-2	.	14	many	TGTGCCAGCCGAAGAAACAGGGACACCTATGGCTACACCTTC	CASRRNRDTYGYTF
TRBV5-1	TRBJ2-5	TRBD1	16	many	TGCGCCAGCAGCTCGCCTGCGGACAGGGGCCGAAAGACCCAGTACTTC	CASSSPADRGRKTQYF
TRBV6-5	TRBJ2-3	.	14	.	TGTGCCGGCAGTGGTGACCGTTACACAGATACGCAGTATTTT	CAGSGDRYTDTQYF
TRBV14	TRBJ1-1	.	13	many	TGTGCCAGCAGCCCCTTCGGGGACACTGAAGCTTTCTTT	CASSPFGDTEAFF
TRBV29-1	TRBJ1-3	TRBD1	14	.	TGCAGCGTTGAACAGACAGGGGGTGGAAACACCATATATTTT	CSVEQTGGGNTIYF
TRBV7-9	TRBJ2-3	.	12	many	TGTGCCAGCGACCGAAACACAGATACGCAGTATTTT	CASDRNTDTQYF
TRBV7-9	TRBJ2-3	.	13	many	TGTGCCAGCAGCCGGGCCGACACAGATACGCAGTATTTT	CASSRADTDTQYF
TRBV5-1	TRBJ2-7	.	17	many	TGCGCCAGCAGCTTGGAACGGCGGACGGTGAGCTCCTACGAGCAGTACTTC	CASSLERRTVSSYEQYF
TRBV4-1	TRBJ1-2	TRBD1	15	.	TGCGCCAGCAGCCAAGAAGGTGACAGGGTCTATGGCTACACCTTC	CASSQEGDRVYGYTF
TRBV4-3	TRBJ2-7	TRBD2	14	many	TGCGCCAGCAGCCTGGGACTAGCGGGGTCCGAGCAGTACTTC	CASSLGLAGSEQYF
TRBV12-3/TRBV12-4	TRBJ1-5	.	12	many	TGTGCCAGCGCCTACGGGGGTCAGCCCCAGCATTTT	CASAYGGQPQHF
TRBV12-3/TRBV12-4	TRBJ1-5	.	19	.	TGTGCCAGCAGCCGGCCGGGGACTAGCGGGGGGGACTGGGCAGATACGCAGCATTTT	CASSRPGTSGGDWADTQHF
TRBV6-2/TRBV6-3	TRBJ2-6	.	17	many	TGTGCCAGCAGTTACTCCCCGAGAATAGGAGGGGCCAACGTCCTGACTTTC	CASSYSPRIGGANVLTF
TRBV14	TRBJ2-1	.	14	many	TGTGCCAGCAGCCGCCTGGACCTCTACAATGAGCAGTTCTTC	CASSRLDLYNEQFF
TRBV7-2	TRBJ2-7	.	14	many	TGTGCCAGCAGCTTAGAAGGGCGCTCCTACGAGCAGTACTTC	CASSLEGRSYEQYF
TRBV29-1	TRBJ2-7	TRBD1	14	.	TGCAGCGTTTCCGGGACAGTGGACTCCTACGAGCAGTACTTC	CSVSGTVDSYEQYF